Presented here are 27 T cell receptor beta chains from one specimen sequenced in a study of beta chain features in type 1 diabetes (dated by TCRdb to between 2017 and 2018). The method behind the library was the immunoSEQ multiplex PCR assay. The entire amount of isolated RNA was reverse transcribed using the High Capacity cDNA Reverse Transcription Kit, so the sequenced TCRB transcripts were expressed ones. TCRdb mirrors the immuneACCESS table, restricted to in-frame sequences. Some clones are absent from its copies; in checked studies, under half trace to an unresolved V gene, and the reason for the others is unknown. Within this sample are 680,000 or so clones, with 13% of them counted one time only. The ten top clones hold approximately 0.022% of the sample. Paper-wide results and their limitations: Type 1 diabetes patients showed a moderate but significant shortening of TCRB CDR3 length in all four CD4+ subsets.

These receptors' targets are unknown. Input material: naive CD4+ T cells from blood. Taken with the paper, the label for cell subset or site translates to: true naive CD4+ T cells. These receptors were taken from a man between 18 and 35 years old with type 1 diabetes.

This clone turned up a few times. The chain has TRBV11-1 and TRBJ1-4, with D perhaps matching TRBD1 (5 bases). Germline assignment: CDR1 SGHAT and CDR2 FQDESV (reference sequence). The CDR3 runs to 15 residues. V lost 4 bases to trimming and J lost 4 bases, with 13 bases between them. DNA for the CDR3: TGTGCCAGCAGCTCTCCAGGGTCTGATAATGAAAAACTGTTTTTT. This gives the protein CASSSPGSDNEKLFF.

The gene calls are TRBV6-6 and TRBJ1-5, with a possible D match to TRBD1 (6 bases). V was cut by 6 bases and J by 9 bases, with 21 bases left in between. Germline CDR1 MNHNY, CDR2 SVGAGI (reference sequence). This CDR3 is built from 15 residues. This CDR3 reads CASSQVGTPVGPQHF. CDR3 sequence (DNA): TGTGCCAGCAGCCAAGTGGGGACACCTGTCGGGCCCCAGCATTTT.

This clone showed up just a few times. The DNA of the CDR3 is TGTGCCAGCAGCCCGGTCCGGCTAGCAGGGGAGACCCAGTACTTC. Translating it yields CASSPVRLAGETQYF. This chain links TRBV7-9 with TRBJ2-5; D may correspond to TRBD1 or TRBD2 (5 bases each). V dropped 5 bases and J dropped 5 bases, with 18 bases sitting between them. CDR3 length equals 15 residues. Per germline, CDR1 SEHNR and CDR2 FQNEAQ (reference sequence).

The rearrangement joins TRBV19 to TRBJ2-4; 13 nucleotides match TRBD2. CDR1 is LNHDA and CDR2 is SQIVND in the germline V gene (reference sequence). CDR3 size: 18 residues. V lost 5 bases, J lost 1 base, and 8 bases stayed unmatched. The CDR3, as DNA: TGTGCCAGTAGTCCAACTAGCGGGGGGGCCGGGGCCAAAAACATTCAGTACTTC. Amino acids: CASSPTSGGAGAKNIQYF.

This clone has only a few counts. This chain joins TRBV29-1 and TRBJ1-1; D unresolved. CDR3 size: 13 residues. Germline CDR1 SQVTM, CDR2 ANQGSEA. V was pared by 4 bases and J by 0 bases, with 9 bases between. As DNA, the CDR3 is TGCAGCGTTGGTGCGAATATGAACACTGAAGCTTTCTTT. It yields the protein CSVGANMNTEAFF.

The chain employs TRBV2 and TRBJ1-1; TRBD1 matches at 7 bases. This CDR3 is built from 15 residues. CDR1 and CDR2 from the germline V gene are SNHLY and FYNNEI. V was clipped by 7 bases and J by 5 bases; unmatched bases: 13. This CDR3 reads CASTPQGLGVTEAFF. Written as DNA, the CDR3 is TGTGCCAGCACCCCACAGGGGTTGGGGGTGACTGAAGCTTTCTTT.

The chain uses TRBV28 and TRBJ2-1; D may be TRBD1 (6 bases). The germline V gene encodes CDR1 MDHEN and CDR2 SYDVKM. The CDR3 covers 13 residues. The V end was cut by 6 bases, the J end by 5 bases, with 11 bases between. CDR3 bases: TGTGCCAGCAGCCCTGGACAGAACAATGAGCAGTTCTTC. It codes for CASSPGQNNEQFF.

This chain connects TRBV4-1 to TRBJ2-3; D is perhaps TRBD2 (6 bases). V lost 4 bases to trimming and J lost 2 bases, with 13 bases between them. The CDR3 consists of 15 residues. The germline V gene has CDR1 MGHRA and CDR2 YSYEKL. In nucleotides, the CDR3 is TGCGCCAGCAGCCGTATAGCGGAAGTCACAGATACGCAGTATTTT. The encoded protein is CASSRIAEVTDTQYF.

This clone has a handful of counts. The rearrangement joins TRBV2 to TRBJ2-3; 9 nucleotides match TRBD1. This CDR3 has 13 residues. Germline lookup yields CDR1 SNHLY and CDR2 FYNNEI. Trimming removed 5 bases from V and 6 bases from J; junction bases left unmatched: 3. The CDR3 is CASSTGTGDTQYF. In DNA, the CDR3 is TGTGCCAGCAGTACTGGGACAGGGGATACGCAGTATTTT. Full variable domain (outside the CDR3, taken from reference TRBV2 and TRBJ2-3): EPEVTQTPSHQVTQMGQEVILRCVPISNHLYFYWYRQILGQKVEFLVSFYNNEISEKSEIFDDQFSVERPDGSNFTLKIRSTKLEDSAMYFCASSTGTGDTQYFGPGTRLTVL.

This clone was seen more than once but under ten times. In DNA, the CDR3 is TGTGCCAGCAGTGTTTCGGGACTTGTCACCGGGGAGCTGTTTTTT. Protein product: CASSVSGLVTGELFF. The chain has TRBV6-5 and TRBJ2-2; the D gene is possibly TRBD2 (6 bases). V lost 5 bases and J lost 4, with 14 bases in between. The CDR3 length is 15 residues. Per the germline V gene, CDR1 is MNHEY and CDR2 is SVGAGI.

This clone was counted only a few times. This chain links TRBV19 with TRBJ2-7, with 9 bases identical to TRBD1. V shed 7 bases and J 0 bases; nucleotides not matched to a gene: 7. The CDR3 consists of 15 residues. Germline V gene sequence: CDR1 LNHDA, CDR2 SQIVND (reference sequence). The CDR3 loop is CASTRRDRDSYEQYF. The DNA of the CDR3 is TGTGCCAGTACCCGCCGGGACAGGGACTCCTACGAGCAGTACTTC.

This clone occurred a few times. This rearrangement joins TRBV4-2 to TRBJ1-1; D is perhaps TRBD1 (6 bases). Trimming left V 2 bases short and J 5 bases short, with 15 bases between. The V gene's germline CDR1 is LGHNA and CDR2 YNFKEQ. The CDR3 is 15 amino acids. CDR3 sequence (DNA): TGTGCCAGCAGCCAACCACTTGACAGGAGGACTGAAGCTTTCTTT. Residues: CASSQPLDRRTEAFF.

This clone was recorded once. The sample has other DNA sequences that encode this CDR3 too. The J gene is TRBJ2-7, the V gene TRBV4-1; no clear D gene. Germline assignment: CDR1 MGHRA and CDR2 YSYEKL. The CDR3 has 15 residues. V gave up 4 bases and J gave up 1 base, with 14 bases separating them. The DNA for the CDR3 is TGCGCCAGCAGCCCTGGCCAAGGACCGTCCTACGAGCAGTACTTC. Protein sequence: CASSPGQGPSYEQYF.

This clone turned up a few times. Other DNA variants within this sample encode the same CDR3. The V gene is TRBV10-3, the J gene TRBJ1-1; unclear D gene. CDR3 size: 11 residues. With 8 bases removed from V and 1 base from J, the gap between germline ends came to 5 bases. CDR1 is ENHRY and CDR2 is SYGVKD in the germline V gene. The CDR3 is CAISGNTEAFF. The CDR3 DNA reads as TGTGCCATCTCAGGGAACACTGAAGCTTTCTTT.

This clone showed up just a few times. The rearrangement links TRBV5-4 to TRBJ1-1, with 9 bases aligning to TRBD1. The ends lost 4 bases at V and 7 bases at J; junction bases unmatched: 14. This CDR3 region has 16 residues. In germline, CDR1 is SGHNT, CDR2 YYREEE (reference sequence). The CDR3 coding sequence is TGTGCCAGCAGCAGACAGGGGGGGATGAATGGCGATGAAGCTTTCTTT. Residues: CASSRQGGMNGDEAFF.

The J gene is TRBJ2-7, the V gene TRBV28, with TRBD1 matching over 8 bases. Looked up from germline, CDR1 is MDHEN and CDR2 is SYDVKM. V dropped 8 bases and J dropped 2; count of bases not matched to a gene: 8. The CDR3 has 14 residues. In DNA, the CDR3 is TGTGCCAGCCGCGCAGGGGGCCAGACCTACGAGCAGTACTTC. Its protein product is CASRAGGQTYEQYF. The variable domain in full, with the rest retrieved from reference TRBV28 and TRBJ2-7, is DVKVTQSSRYLVKRTGEKVFLECVQDMDHENMFWYRQDPGLGLRLIYFSYDVKMKEKGDIPEGYSVSREKKERFSLILESASTNQTSMYLCASRAGGQTYEQYFGPGTRLTVT.

This clone occurred a few times. The chain employs TRBV18 and TRBJ1-1; tentatively, D is TRBD1 (5 bases). V was pared by 2 bases and J by 8 bases, with 18 bases between. The V gene's germline CDR1 is KGHSH and CDR2 LQKENI. CDR3 length equals 15 residues. CDR3 in amino acids: CASSPGQNQDKEAFF. The CDR3 nucleotides are TGTGCCAGCTCACCAGGGCAGAACCAGGACAAAGAAGCTTTCTTT.

The genes are TRBV1 and TRBJ2-6; the table's D gene call, TRBD1, was not cross checked with the DNA. TRBV1 is given as a pseudogene. The CDR3 contains 18 residues. CDR3 protein: CTSRTLSLCTSRANVLTF. The CDR3 DNA follows: TGCACCAGCAGAACGTTAAGTTTGTGCACAAGTCGGGCCAACGTCCTGACTTTC.

This chain connects TRBV6-5 to TRBJ2-1; D gene uncertain. CDR3 length: 11 amino acids. V was clipped by 5 bases and J by 6 bases, with 5 bases between them. The germline V gene encodes CDR1 MNHEY and CDR2 SVGAGI. CDR3 in amino acids: CASSHGNEQFF. The DNA of the CDR3 is TGTGCCAGCAGTCATGGCAATGAGCAGTTCTTC.

This chain connects TRBV6-6 to TRBJ2-4; D possibly corresponds to TRBD1 (5 bases). V lost 2 bases and J 5 bases, leaving 7 bases between the germline ends. Germline CDR1 MNHNY, CDR2 SVGAGI (reference sequence). The CDR3 sequence is 13 residues long. DNA for the CDR3: TGTGCCAGCAGTTACGCCAGGGAAAACATTCAGTACTTC. Its translation: CASSYARENIQYF.

The chain recombines TRBV30 with TRBJ2-5; D is perhaps TRBD1 (5 bases). Trimming took 1 base from V and 6 from J, leaving 12 bases between them. Germline V gene lookup returns CDR1 GTSNPN and CDR2 SVGIG (reference sequence). The CDR3 is 13 amino acids. In nucleotides, the CDR3 is TGTGCCTGGAGTGAGGGGTCAATAAAGACCCAGTACTTC. Its translation is CAWSEGSIKTQYF.

This clone was found once. The V call is TRBV5-4, the J call TRBJ2-5, with 7 bases identical to TRBD1. Per the germline V gene, CDR1 is SGHNT and CDR2 is YYREEE (reference sequence). This CDR3 has 15 residues. Trimming at V came to 2 bases and at J to 1 base, leaving 5 bases not matched to a gene. Here the CDR3 DNA reads TGTGCCAGCAGCTTACAGGGGCCCTCCCAAGAGACCCAGTACTTC. This encodes CASSLQGPSQETQYF.

About this clone: An end of the junction differs from the germline gene, which may be a read error. The chain combines TRBV10-3 with TRBJ2-7, with D uncertain. The CDR3 runs 13 residues. Germline-derived CDR1 and CDR2 are ENHRY and SYGVKD. The CDR3, as DNA: TGTGCCATCAGTGAGTCTAAAGGGCGGCCAATTGACTTC. Its translation: CAISESKGRPIDF.

The V call is TRBV7-9, the J call TRBJ1-2, with 10 bases that match TRBD1. CDR1 is SEHNR, CDR2 FQNEAQ, per germline (reference sequence). CDR3 length equals 16 residues. The junction had 19 bases not matched to a gene; V was cut back by 10 bases and J by 8 bases. The CDR3 loop is CATDKATDRGQGGYTF. For the CDR3, the DNA is TGTGCCACCGACAAGGCGACAGACAGGGGGCAAGGAGGCTACACCTTC. The whole variable domain, filled in from reference TRBV7-9 and TRBJ1-2, reads DTGVSQNPRHKITKRGQNVTFRCDPISEHNRLYWYRQTLGQGPEFLTYFQNEAQLEKSRLLSDRFSAERPKGSFSTLEIQRTEQGDSAMYLCATDKATDRGQGGYTFGSGTRLTVV.

This clone appeared a few times. This chain uses TRBV2 with TRBJ1-3; maybe TRBD1 (6 bases). Germline V gene lookup returns CDR1 SNHLY and CDR2 FYNNEI. This CDR3 region has 15 residues. Deletions cut 6 bases from V and 2 bases from J, with 14 bases between. The CDR3 here is CASRNGQLTGNTIYF. The CDR3 nucleotides read TGTGCCAGCAGGAATGGACAGCTCACTGGAAACACCATATATTTT.

The V call is TRBV18, the J call TRBJ2-3, with TRBD2 matching over 11 bases. V shed 3 bases and J 1 base; nucleotides not matched to a gene: 3. CDR1 is KGHSH, CDR2 LQKENI, per germline. This CDR3 comprises 16 residues. The CDR3 spells CASSPPSGGRTDTQYF. The CDR3 bases are TGTGCCAGCTCACCGCCTAGCGGGGGGCGCACAGATACGCAGTATTTT.

This clone was counted a few times. The chain carries TRBV28 and TRBJ2-7; no clear D gene. This CDR3 comprises 14 residues. Per the germline V gene, CDR1 is MDHEN and CDR2 is SYDVKM. Trimming left V 5 bases short and J 2 bases short, with 13 bases between. The CDR3: CASSTPSDTYEQYF. As DNA, the CDR3 is TGTGCCAGCAGTACTCCCTCGGATACCTACGAGCAGTACTTC.